Shown below are 24 T cell receptor beta chains from a single sample sequenced in a study of blood T cell repertoires in COVID-19. Here immunoSEQ multiplex PCR was the method, and the copy in TCRdb shows in-frame clones only, minus some. The repertoire holds 150,000 to 200,000 clones, over 75% seen once, with approximately 0.5% in the top ten. Input material: peripheral blood. The source of these receptors is a man aged 50-60 years with acute or convalescent COVID-19.

The chain has TRBV19 and TRBJ1-1; tentative D call: TRBD1 (6 bases). Germline CDR1 LNHDA, CDR2 SQIVND (reference sequence). The CDR3 covers 15 residues. V was trimmed by 5 bases and J by 4 bases, leaving 17 bases between them. The DNA of the CDR3 is TGTGCCAGTAGTGTCCAACAGGGCCTGGCCACTGAAGCTTTCTTT. This codes for CASSVQQGLATEAFF.

The chain uses TRBV5-6 and TRBJ2-7, with D maybe TRBD1 (6 bases). CDR3 length: 14 amino acids. The germline CDR1 and CDR2 sequences are SGHDT and YYEEEE. V gave up 4 bases and J gave up 3 bases, with 14 bases separating them. The chain's CDR3 is CASSPTGYGYEQYV. The CDR3 coding sequence is TGTGCCAGCAGCCCCACAGGGTATGGCTACGAGCAGTACGTC.

The chain joins TRBV28 to TRBJ2-5; no clear D gene. The CDR3 is made up of 14 amino acids. Germline V lookup: CDR1 MDHEN, CDR2 SYDVKM. The V and J ends lost 3 bases and 0 bases respectively, with 8 bases between them. CDR3 sequence reads: CASSLRNYQETQYF. In nucleotides, the CDR3 is TGTGCCAGCAGTTTGCGCAACTACCAAGAGACCCAGTACTTC.

The rearrangement joins TRBV10-3 to TRBJ2-1; D uncertain. V was pared by 10 bases and J by 3 bases, with 7 bases between. The germline V gene encodes CDR1 ENHRY and CDR2 SYGVKD. The CDR3 length is 11 residues. The CDR3 loop is CATRLYNEQFF. The CDR3 DNA sequence: TGTGCCACTAGGCTCTACAATGAGCAGTTCTTC.

This chain connects TRBV7-3 to TRBJ2-6; 7 nucleotides agree with TRBD1. J was trimmed by 3 bases and V by 1 base; bases with no gene match: 3. Germline values: CDR1 SGHTA, CDR2 FQGTGA. The CDR3 is 16 residues long. The CDR3 DNA sequence: TGTGCCAGCAGCTTAAAGGGGGCGTTTGGGGCCAACGTCCTGACTTTC. Encoded protein: CASSLKGAFGANVLTF.

This sequence joins TRBV30 and TRBJ2-2; D may be TRBD2 (6 bases). The germline CDR1 and CDR2 sequences are GTSNPN and SVGIG (reference sequence). Trimming pared 8 bases from V and 3 bases from J, leaving 16 bases between. The CDR3 consists of 14 residues. CDR3 nucleotide sequence: TGTGCCGGAGGAGGGCCGCGGCACACCGGGGAGCTGTTTTTT. Translating gives CAGGGPRHTGELFF.

V and J are TRBV4-3 and TRBJ1-6, with D tentatively TRBD1 (6 bases). Trimming removed 3 bases from V and 6 bases from J, with 15 bases in between. From germline, CDR1 is LGHNA and CDR2 YSLEER. The CDR3 is 16 amino acids. The CDR3 spells CASSHDLTGTNSPLHF. CDR3 DNA sequence: TGCGCCAGCAGCCATGACCTGACAGGTACTAATTCACCCCTCCACTTT.

This chain uses TRBV27 with TRBJ1-1, with 9 bases matching TRBD1. The trim removed 6 bases at V and 5 bases at J, leaving 7 bases unmatched. The CDR3 consists of 14 residues. CDR1 and CDR2 (germline): MNHEY, SMNVEV (reference sequence). The CDR3 DNA sequence: TGTGCCAGCAGGGGACAGGGATCTTGGACTGAAGCTTTCTTT. Its translation is CASRGQGSWTEAFF.

A note on this clone: Additional DNA sequences in this sample encode the identical CDR3. The CDR3 nucleotides are TGTGCCAGCAGCTTCGGGACAGGGAACACCGGGGAGCTGTTTTTT. Protein product: CASSFGTGNTGELFF. V is TRBV28 and J is TRBJ2-2, with TRBD1 matching 8 bases. The CDR3 loop spans 15 amino acids. The V gene end was trimmed by 6 bases and the J gene end by 1 base; junction bases not matched to a gene: 4. In germline, CDR1 is MDHEN, CDR2 SYDVKM.

The genes are TRBV30 and TRBJ1-6; D gene unclear. V lost 0 bases, J lost 5 bases, and 8 bases lay in between. Germline V gene data show CDR1 as GTSNPN and CDR2 as SVGIG (reference sequence). This CDR3 comprises 14 residues. The CDR3 nucleotides read TGTGCCTGGAGTGTAGGACTAGATAATTCACCCCTCCACTTT. It is translated as CAWSVGLDNSPLHF.

The V and J genes are TRBV28 and TRBJ2-1, with D tentatively TRBD2 (5 bases). CDR1 is MDHEN and CDR2 is SYDVKM in the germline V gene. The length of the CDR3 is 11 residues. V shed 2 bases and J shed 15 bases, with 11 bases lying between them. The CDR3 nucleotides are TGTGCCAGCAGTTTAAACGGGGTGGCGTTCTTC. Protein product: CASSLNGVAFF.

This clone has just a few counts. The chain is built from TRBV18 and TRBJ1-3; D unresolved. The CDR3 consists of 16 residues. Germline CDR1 is KGHSH and CDR2 is LQKENI. Trimming pared 2 bases from V and 2 bases from J, leaving 13 bases between. CDR3 nucleotides: TGTGCCAGCTCACCATTTATCGGTTCTGCTGGAAACACCATATATTTT. As protein: CASSPFIGSAGNTIYF.

This clone has only a few counts. This chain links TRBV10-1 with TRBJ1-2, with D possibly matching TRBD1 (5 bases). The CDR3 covers 15 residues. Between the trimmed V and J ends, which lost 4 bases and 0 bases, there was a span of 12 bases. CDR1 is WNHNN and CDR2 is SYGVQD in the germline V gene (reference sequence). CDR3 nucleotides: TGCGCCAGCAGTGTTGCTAGGGGATCTAACTATGGCTACACCTTC. Its protein product is CASSVARGSNYGYTF.

The chain is built from TRBV19 and TRBJ1-5; a weak D match, TRBD1 (5 bases). Trimming left V 3 bases short and J 4 bases short, with 10 bases between. The V gene's germline CDR1 is LNHDA and CDR2 SQIVND (reference sequence). The CDR3 is 14 residues long. The CDR3 region is CASSMDGGNQPQHF. For the CDR3, the DNA is TGTGCCAGTAGTATGGACGGGGGAAATCAGCCCCAGCATTTT.

The chain carries TRBV6-5 and TRBJ1-2; TRBD1 might be the D (6 bases). The CDR3 loop spans 14 amino acids. The germline V gene encodes CDR1 MNHEY and CDR2 SVGAGI. V was shortened by 6 bases and J by 2 bases, with 13 bases between the two germline ends. CDR3 nucleotide sequence: TGTGCCAGCAGCCGATCCGGACAGAACTATGGCTACACCTTC. Its translation: CASSRSGQNYGYTF.

J is TRBJ2-7 and V is TRBV10-3, with 7 nucleotides matching TRBD2. CDR1 and CDR2 (germline): ENHRY, SYGVKD. CDR3 size: 14 residues. J lost 6 bases, V lost 3 bases, and 8 bases had no gene match. The CDR3 here is CAISDTGGAGEQYF. CDR3 nucleotides: TGTGCCATCAGTGACACGGGGGGAGCGGGCGAGCAGTACTTC.

The chain links TRBV11-1 to TRBJ1-5, with D possibly TRBD1 on 6 matching bases. The CDR3 extends over 15 amino acids. Germline V gene lookup returns CDR1 SGHAT and CDR2 FQDESV (reference sequence). The V and J ends lost 1 base and 4 bases respectively, with 11 bases between them. CDR3 sequence: CASSLEWTENQPQHF. The CDR3 bases are TGTGCCAGCAGCTTAGAATGGACAGAGAATCAGCCCCAGCATTTT.

The V call is TRBV6-2 or TRBV6-3, the J call TRBJ2-5, with TRBD1 matching 7 bases. The CDR3 runs to 15 residues. Losses at the gene ends were 5 bases for V and 0 bases for J; bases not matched to a gene: 6. Per germline, CDR1 MNHEY and CDR2 SVGEGT. The CDR3 spells CASSEGQWYQETQYF. CDR3 DNA sequence: TGTGCCAGCAGTGAGGGACAGTGGTACCAAGAGACCCAGTACTTC.

The chain uses TRBV30 and TRBJ2-1; D not resolved. V lost 2 bases to trimming and J lost 6 bases, with 8 bases between them. The CDR3 runs to 12 residues. The germline CDR1 and CDR2 sequences are GTSNPN and SVGIG (reference sequence). This CDR3 reads CAWSLASNEQFF. CDR3 nucleotide sequence: TGTGCCTGGAGTTTGGCTAGCAATGAGCAGTTCTTC.

The CDR3: CASSLVGTGSYETQYF. The CDR3 DNA follows: TGTGCCAGCAGCTTAGTAGGGACAGGGTCCTACGAGACCCAGTACTTC. The chain couples TRBV7-2 to TRBJ2-5, with 9 positions matching TRBD1. Looked up from germline, CDR1 is SGHTA and CDR2 is FQGNSA. Trimming at V came to 1 base and at J to 5 bases, leaving 8 bases not matched to a gene. CDR3 length equals 16 residues.

The chain carries TRBV4-3 and TRBJ2-1, with 9 bases matching TRBD2. The length of the CDR3 is 15 residues. After removal of 4 bases from V and 3 bases from J, the junction contained 4 bases not matched to a gene. The germline CDR1 and CDR2 sequences are LGHNA and YSLEER. CDR3 DNA: TGCGCCAGCAGCCGTGCTAGCGGGGACTACAATGAGCAGTTCTTC. It yields the protein CASSRASGDYNEQFF.

The genes are TRBV27 and TRBJ1-1; D is unclear. The CDR3 covers 14 residues. V shed 2 bases and J shed 4 bases, with 11 bases lying between them. Germline CDR1 is MNHEY and CDR2 is SMNVEV (reference sequence). DNA of the CDR3: TGTGCCAGCAGTTTAATCCTCGGTGGCACTGAAGCTTTCTTT. Translated: CASSLILGGTEAFF.

In its sample, this clone was seen once. The chain combines TRBV3-1 (or the pseudogene TRBV3-2) with TRBJ2-7; 8 nucleotides line up with TRBD2. This CDR3 contains 15 residues. Germline-derived CDR1 and CDR2 are LGHDT and YNNKEL (reference sequence). The junction had 9 bases not matched to a gene; V was cut back by 4 bases and J by 4 bases. CDR3 region: CASSLGIAGSYEQYF. CDR3 DNA: TGTGCCAGCAGCCTAGGAATAGCGGGATCTTACGAGCAGTACTTC.

This rearrangement joins TRBV28 to TRBJ1-3, with D maybe TRBD1 (5 bases). The germline V and J ends were trimmed by 7 bases and 2 bases, with 9 bases remaining between them. CDR3 length: 13 amino acids. The germline V gene encodes CDR1 MDHEN and CDR2 SYDVKM. CDR3 amino acids: CASTGLPGNTIYF. DNA of the CDR3: TGTGCCAGCACGGGACTCCCTGGAAACACCATATATTTT.